These 14 T cell receptor beta chains originate from one sample sequenced in a study of tumor-infiltrating lymphocytes in oesophageal squamous cell carcinoma. TCRdb reprocessed the PCR reads via MiXCR and lists one record per CDR3 protein. This table has about 10,000 distinct CDR3 sequences, around 60% appearing once. The sequencing input was esophageal tumor tissue. The receptors were gathered from a male donor with esophageal squamous cell carcinoma.

This clonotype appeared once. The V gene is TRBV7-2, the J gene TRBJ1-6; TRBD1 matches 11 bases. The CDR3 loop spans 16 amino acids. The junction had 5 bases not matched to a gene; V was cut back by 1 base and J by 9 bases. CDR1 SGHTA and CDR2 FQGNSA come from the germline V gene. This CDR3 reads CASSLGGTGGSSPLHF. CDR3 nucleotide sequence: TGTGCCAGCAGCTTAGGGGGGACAGGGGGTTCTTCACCCCTCCACTTT. Full variable domain (outside the CDR3, taken from reference TRBV7-2 and TRBJ1-6): GAGVSQSPSNKVTEKGKDVELRCDPISGHTALYWYRQSLGQGLEFLIYFQGNSAPDKSGLPSDRFSAERTGGSVSTLTIQRTQQEDSAVYLCASSLGGTGGSSPLHFGNGTRLTVT.

There are many counts of this clonotype. A much larger clone lies one base from this, so it may be a read error. The chain joins TRBV6-1 to TRBJ2-7; no definite D call. The CDR3 is 17 residues long. V was clipped by 6 bases and J by 7 bases, with 28 bases between them. Looked up from germline, CDR1 is MNHNS and CDR2 is SASEGT. DNA of the CDR3: TGTGCCAGCAGAGCCGCCACGACGGCCACTTTAAACAATGAGCAGTACTTC. This encodes CASRAATTATLNNEQYF.

Details on this clonotype: The CDR3 end shows no conserved phenylalanine or tryptophan, and so a read error is likely. The DNA is omitted, as the CDR3 cannot be located on it reliably, and the CDR3 follows TCRdb's listing. The V call is TRBV5-6, the J call TRBJ2-5; TRBD2 is the table's D call, not checked against the DNA. Germline V CDR1 and CDR2: SGHDT, YYEEEE. Both ends counted, the CDR3 spans 16 residues. CDR3 residues: CASSWALGTYEQYFGS.

This clonotype was detected once. The rearrangement joins TRBV12-5 to TRBJ2-6; 12 nucleotides agree with TRBD2. The J call may be wrong; the DNA end is better matched by TRBJ2-5. From germline, CDR1 is LGHNT and CDR2 FRNRAP. This CDR3 has 16 amino acids. This CDR3 reads CASGSTSGGPQETQYF. The CDR3, as DNA: TGTGCTAGTGGTTCGACTAGCGGGGGTCCCCAAGAGACCCAGTACTTC.

This clonotype was seen ten or more times. This sequence joins TRBV19 and TRBJ2-7; D remains unclear. The CDR3 totals 14 residues. V was pared by 3 bases and J by 3 bases, with 12 bases between. Germline loops: CDR1 LNHDA, CDR2 SQIVND (reference sequence). CDR3 nucleotide sequence: TGTGCCAGTAGTATTCGTCTACGAATCTACGAGCAGTACTTC. This codes for CASSIRLRIYEQYF.

A few counts support this clonotype. The CDR3 region has the DNA TGTGCCAGCAGCTCAGGGGGTGGCAGCGCAGGGTCCCACGAGCAGTACTTC. It specifies CASSSGGGSAGSHEQYF. The chain employs TRBV7-3 and TRBJ2-7; 7 bases map to TRBD1. The ends lost 4 bases at V and 5 bases at J; junction bases unmatched: 17. This CDR3 region has 17 residues. The germline gives CDR1 SGHTA, CDR2 FQGTGA.

This clonotype was found many times. The CDR3 region has the DNA TGTGCCAGCAGCATCGATCCCGGGACAGGCAATGAAAAACTGTTTTTT. Translation: CASSIDPGTGNEKLFF. This chain links TRBV5-4 with TRBJ1-4; 8 nucleotides line up with TRBD1. With V trimmed by 4 bases and J by 5 bases, 10 bases remained unmatched. This CDR3 contains 16 residues. From germline, CDR1 is SGHNT and CDR2 YYREEE (reference sequence).

This clonotype was counted at least ten times. With a much larger clone just one base away, this may be a read error. V is TRBV5-1 and J is TRBJ2-5; 7 bases are a match to TRBD1. This CDR3 has 14 residues. V lost 4 bases to trimming and J lost 11 bases; unmatched junction nucleotides: 14. From germline, CDR1 is SGHRS and CDR2 YFSETQ. CDR3 sequence reads: CASSPGTAYNEQYF. CDR3 DNA sequence: TGCGCCAGCAGCCCAGGGACAGCCTACAATGAGCAGTACTTC.

V usage is TRBV28 and J usage is TRBJ2-3, with a possible D match to TRBD2 (6 bases). This CDR3 has 16 amino acids. V was cut by 6 bases and J by 3 bases, with 19 bases left in between. In germline, CDR1 is MDHEN, CDR2 SYDVKM. The CDR3 region has the DNA TGTGCCAGCAGATCAGGCCAAGCGGAGGGGACAGATACGCAGTATTTT. This sequence encodes CASRSGQAEGTDTQYF.

This clonotype was observed many times. CDR3 DNA sequence: TGTGCCAGCAGTTCTCTAGCGGGAGGGTGGAATGAGCAGTACTTC. This translates into CASSSLAGGWNEQYF. The chain employs TRBV12-3 or TRBV12-4 and TRBJ2-7; 12 bases line up with TRBD2. The CDR3 is 15 residues long. With 4 bases clipped from V and 7 bases from J, the junction kept 8 bases outside the gene matches.

There are many counts of this clonotype. The V gene is TRBV5-1, the J gene TRBJ2-5; D is undetermined. The end of the DNA fits TRBJ2-7 better, so the J call may be wrong. In germline, CDR1 is SGHRS, CDR2 YFSETQ. The length of the CDR3 is 12 residues. The CDR3 region has the DNA TGCGCCAGCAGCTCCGGATTCGACGAGCAGTACTTC. Translating gives CASSSGFDEQYF.

This clonotype is large (0.1 to 1%) in the sample. The gene calls are TRBV7-9 and TRBJ2-1, with D tentatively TRBD2 (6 bases). Deletions cut 7 bases from V and 10 bases from J, with 17 bases between. Germline lookup yields CDR1 SEHNR and CDR2 FQNEAQ (reference sequence). The CDR3 totals 13 residues. In DNA form, the CDR3 reads TGTGCCAGCACCTTGGACGGGGAGGACGAGCAGTTCTTC. Translated, it gives CASTLDGEDEQFF.

This clonotype showed up just a few times. This chain uses TRBV7-9 with TRBJ2-1; 7 nucleotides align to TRBD2. Per the germline V gene, CDR1 is SEHNR and CDR2 is FQNEAQ (reference sequence). Trimming at V came to 0 bases and at J to 1 base, leaving 6 bases not matched to a gene. The CDR3 loop spans 17 amino acids. The CDR3 coding sequence is TGTGCCAGCAGCTTAGCCTACGATAGCGGGTCCTACAATGAGCAGTTCTTC. Its protein product is CASSLAYDSGSYNEQFF.

Ten or more counts support this clonotype. V and J are TRBV5-4 and TRBJ2-2, with D perhaps matching TRBD1 or TRBD2 (5 bases each). Germline-derived CDR1 and CDR2 are SGHNT and YYREEE (reference sequence). The CDR3 covers 16 residues. V was trimmed by 0 bases and J by 5 bases, leaving 14 bases between them. The CDR3 here is CASSLATGPTTGELFF. The CDR3 DNA sequence: TGTGCCAGCAGCTTGGCCACGGGACCGACTACCGGGGAGCTGTTTTTT. Full variable domain (remainder filled in from reference TRBV5-4 and TRBJ2-2): ETGVTQSPTHLIKTRGQQVTLRCSSQSGHNTVSWYQQALGQGPQFIFQYYREEENGRGNFPPRFSGLQFPNYSSELNVNALELDDSALYLCASSLATGPTTGELFFGEGSRLTVL.